This T cell receptor (beta chain) derives from a study of shared clonotypes between healthy human individuals. In regard to this clone: Its antigen is as yet unknown.

Each sorted subset replicate got 200 ng genomic DNA, roughly 27,000 genomes. Assay used: immunoSEQ multiplex PCR; TCRdb lists only in-frame clones, some missing. The sample holds more than 2 million clones, around 93% seen once. Only CD45RO-negative cells positively selected for CCR7 counted as naive CD8 cells, so terminally differentiated effector memory CD45RA+ cells were excluded. Overall study findings and caveats: Naive subsets generally had larger estimated richness than memory subsets.

Germline CDR1 and CDR2: MGHRA and YSYEKL. The CDR3 runs 15 residues. V lost 0 bases and J 4 bases, leaving 12 bases between the germline ends. The receptor was isolated from a young man in good health. Some clones in this sample may be carry-over from other donors' samples. The chain joins TRBV4-1 to TRBJ1-1; D may be TRBD1 (5 bases). Sequencing used naive CD8+ T cells from PBMCs. The CDR3 loop reads CASSQDGARVTEAFF. For the CDR3, the DNA is TGCGCCAGCAGCCAAGATGGGGCCAGAGTCACTGAAGCTTTCTTT.